The rows below give T cell receptor beta chains drawn from one sample of a study of blood T cell repertoires in COVID-19. Sequenced by immunoSEQ multiplex PCR; TCRdb stores in-frame clones only, minus some. This table has approximately 150,000 clones, 70% to 85% appearing once. Material for sequencing was PBMCs or T cells enriched from blood (not recorded which). The receptors were sampled from a woman in her 70s in a cohort exposed to, infected with or recovered from COVID-19 (not recorded which). The CDR3 runs from the conserved cysteine through the conserved F or W. D genes are given only for firm matches. Part of the rows lack a size; the others show once, few, many or a class for expanded clones.

J,D,size,V,DNA,CDR3
TRBJ1-2,TRBD1,NA,TRBV2,TGTGCCAGCAGTGAAGGCGACAGGGAGAATGGCTACACCTTC,CASSEGDRENGYTF
TRBJ1-1,TRBD1,NA,TRBV6-6,TGTGCCAGCAGTTACCCTGGACAGGGAGGTACTGAAGCTTTCTTT,CASSYPGQGGTEAFF
TRBJ2-1,TRBD2,NA,TRBV11-2,TGTGCCAGCAGCTCCCGGACTAGCGGAGGCTCCTACAATGAGCAGTTCTTC,CASSSRTSGGSYNEQFF
TRBJ1-6,TRBD1,NA,TRBV30,TGTGCCTGGAGACCGGGACAGACTAATTCACCCCTCCACTTT,CAWRPGQTNSPLHF
TRBJ1-3,NA,NA,TRBV11-2,TGTGCCAGCAGCTTTACCACAGGGCCACTCTCTGGAAACACCATATATTTT,CASSFTTGPLSGNTIYF
TRBJ1-5,NA,NA,TRBV10-3,TGTGCCATCAGTGATTCGGTTAGCAATCAGCCCCAGCATTTT,CAISDSVSNQPQHF
TRBJ2-5,NA,NA,TRBV6-2/TRBV6-3,TGTGCCAGCAGTTACGGGGGTACAGGGGAGACCCAGTACTTC,CASSYGGTGETQYF
TRBJ1-4,TRBD1,NA,TRBV7-9,TGTGCCAGCAGTCATGGACAGGGCGGAACTAATGAAAAACTGTTTTTT,CASSHGQGGTNEKLFF
TRBJ2-2,NA,NA,TRBV6-5,TGTGCCAGCAGTTACTCGTTTATCGGGGAGCTGTTTTTT,CASSYSFIGELFF
TRBJ2-7,NA,NA,TRBV4-3,TGCGCCAGCAGCCAAGATTACGGCGGGACTGAGGGGTACGAGCAGTACTTC,CASSQDYGGTEGYEQYF
TRBJ2-2,TRBD2,NA,TRBV5-1,TGCGCCAGCAGCCGCGTGGGACTAGCGGGAGGAAACACCGGGGAGCTGTTTTTT,CASSRVGLAGGNTGELFF
TRBJ2-3,TRBD2,NA,TRBV5-1,TGCGCCAGCAGCATTGGGACTAGCGGTAGCACAGATACGCAGTATTTT,CASSIGTSGSTDTQYF
TRBJ1-2,TRBD1,few,TRBV7-9,TGTGCCAGCAGCTTATGGGCCACAGGGGGTGGCTACACCTTC,CASSLWATGGGYTF
TRBJ2-5,NA,few,TRBV29-1,TGCAGCGTTGTCAGGGGTGATCCAGGGGAGACCCAGTACTTC,CSVVRGDPGETQYF
TRBJ1-2,NA,NA,TRBV12-3/TRBV12-4,TGTGCCAGCAGCCAGTTGGGCTACTATGGCTACACCTTC,CASSQLGYYGYTF